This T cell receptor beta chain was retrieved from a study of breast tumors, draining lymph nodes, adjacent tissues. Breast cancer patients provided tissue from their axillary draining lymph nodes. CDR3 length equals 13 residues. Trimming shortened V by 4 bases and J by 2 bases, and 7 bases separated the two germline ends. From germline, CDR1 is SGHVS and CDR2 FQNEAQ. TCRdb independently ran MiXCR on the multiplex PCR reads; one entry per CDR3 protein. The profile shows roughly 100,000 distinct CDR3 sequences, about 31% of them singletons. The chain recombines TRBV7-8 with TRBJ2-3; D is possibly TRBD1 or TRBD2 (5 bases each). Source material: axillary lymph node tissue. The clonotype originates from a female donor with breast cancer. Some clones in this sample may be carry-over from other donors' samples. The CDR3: CASSWDPTDTQYF. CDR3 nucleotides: TGTGCCAGCAGCTGGGACCCCACAGATACGCAGTATTTT.